This T cell receptor (beta chain) was sequenced during a study of shared clonotypes between healthy human individuals. Each subset's genomic DNA was split evenly across several immunoSEQ plates. Clones were sequenced by immunoSEQ multiplex PCR, and TCRdb holds only the in-frame ones, with some missing. The top ten clones hold more than 0.85% of a sample with around 1,100,000 clones, approximately 77% of them seen once. This clone was counted at least ten times. Trimming left V 4 bases short and J 10 bases short, with 8 bases between. This CDR3 region has 11 residues. Looked up from germline, CDR1 is MGHDK and CDR2 is SYGVNS.

This chain links TRBV25-1 with TRBJ2-1; the D is unclear. This TCR came from a man younger than 35 in good health. Some clones in this sample may be carry-over from other donors' samples. Specimen: memory CD4+ T cells from PBMCs. Sample subset: CD45RA-negative fraction. Written as DNA, the CDR3 is TGTGCCAGCAGTGCACTTCTCGAGCAGTTCTTC. It is translated as CASSALLEQFF. Combining the CDR3 with reference TRBV25-1 and TRBJ2-1 gives the whole variable domain EADIYQTPRYLVIGTGKKITLECSQTMGHDKMYWYQQDPGMELHLIHYSYGVNSTEKGDLSSESTVSRIRTEHFPLTLESARPSHTSQYLCASSALLEQFFGPGTRLTVL.